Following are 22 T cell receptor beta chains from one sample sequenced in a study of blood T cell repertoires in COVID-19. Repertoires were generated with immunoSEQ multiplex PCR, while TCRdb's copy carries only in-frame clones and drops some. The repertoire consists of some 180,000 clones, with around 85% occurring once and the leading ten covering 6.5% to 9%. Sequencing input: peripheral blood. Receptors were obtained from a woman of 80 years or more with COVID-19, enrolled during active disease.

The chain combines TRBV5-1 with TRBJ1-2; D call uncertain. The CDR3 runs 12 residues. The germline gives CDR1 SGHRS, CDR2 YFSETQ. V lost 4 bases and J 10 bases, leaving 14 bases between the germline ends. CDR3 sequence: CASSQSEGDYTF. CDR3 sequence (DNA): TGCGCCAGCAGCCAGTCCGAGGGAGACTACACCTTC.

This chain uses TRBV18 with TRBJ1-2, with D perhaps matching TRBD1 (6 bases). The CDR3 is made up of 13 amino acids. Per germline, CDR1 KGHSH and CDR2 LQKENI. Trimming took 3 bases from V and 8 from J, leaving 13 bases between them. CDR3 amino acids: CASSPWTEEGYTF. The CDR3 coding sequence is TGTGCCAGCTCACCCTGGACAGAAGAAGGCTACACCTTC.

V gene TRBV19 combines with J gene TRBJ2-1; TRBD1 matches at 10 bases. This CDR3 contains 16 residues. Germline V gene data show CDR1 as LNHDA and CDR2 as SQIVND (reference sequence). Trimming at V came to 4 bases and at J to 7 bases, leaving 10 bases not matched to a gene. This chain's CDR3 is CASSKAGQGFGNEQFF. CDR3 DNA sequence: TGTGCCAGTAGTAAGGCGGGACAGGGGTTTGGTAATGAGCAGTTCTTC.

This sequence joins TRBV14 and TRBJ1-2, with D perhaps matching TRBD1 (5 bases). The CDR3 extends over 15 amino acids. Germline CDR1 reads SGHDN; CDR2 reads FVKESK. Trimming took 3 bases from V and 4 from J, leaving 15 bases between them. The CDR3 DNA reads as TGTGCCAGCAGCCAGAACGACCGGGGGGTCTATGGCTACACCTTC. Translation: CASSQNDRGVYGYTF.

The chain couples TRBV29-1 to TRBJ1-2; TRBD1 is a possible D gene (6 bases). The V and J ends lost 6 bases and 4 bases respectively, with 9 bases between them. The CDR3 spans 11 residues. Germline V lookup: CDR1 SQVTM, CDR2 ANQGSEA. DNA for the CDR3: TGCAGCGTACAGGGTGGCTATGGCTACACCTTC. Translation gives CSVQGGYGYTF.

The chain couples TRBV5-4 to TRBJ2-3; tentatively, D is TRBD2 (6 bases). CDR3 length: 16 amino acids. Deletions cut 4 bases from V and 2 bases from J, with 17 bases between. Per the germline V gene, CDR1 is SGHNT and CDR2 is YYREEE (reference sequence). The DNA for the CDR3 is TGTGCCAGCAGCACAAAAATAGCGGACTACACAGATACGCAGTATTTT. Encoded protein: CASSTKIADYTDTQYF.

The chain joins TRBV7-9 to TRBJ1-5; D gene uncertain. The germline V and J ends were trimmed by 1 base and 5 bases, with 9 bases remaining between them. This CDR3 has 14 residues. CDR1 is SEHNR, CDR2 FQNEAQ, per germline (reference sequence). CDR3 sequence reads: CASSLGADHQPQHF. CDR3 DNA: TGTGCCAGCAGCTTAGGGGCAGACCATCAGCCCCAGCATTTT.

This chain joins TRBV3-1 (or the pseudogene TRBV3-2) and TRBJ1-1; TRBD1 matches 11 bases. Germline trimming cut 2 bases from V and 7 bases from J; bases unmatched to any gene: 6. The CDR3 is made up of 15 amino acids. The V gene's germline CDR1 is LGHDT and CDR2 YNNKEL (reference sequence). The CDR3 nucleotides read TGTGCCAGCAGCCAACCGCAAGGGACAGGGGGTGAAGCTTTCTTT. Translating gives CASSQPQGTGGEAFF.

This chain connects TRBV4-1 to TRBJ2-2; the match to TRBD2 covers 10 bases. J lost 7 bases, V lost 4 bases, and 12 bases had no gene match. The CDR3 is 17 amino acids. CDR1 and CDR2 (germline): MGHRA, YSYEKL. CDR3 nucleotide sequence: TGCGCCAGCAGCCCCCACGGGGCGCTAGCGGGAGTCGGGGAGCTGTTTTTT. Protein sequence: CASSPHGALAGVGELFF.

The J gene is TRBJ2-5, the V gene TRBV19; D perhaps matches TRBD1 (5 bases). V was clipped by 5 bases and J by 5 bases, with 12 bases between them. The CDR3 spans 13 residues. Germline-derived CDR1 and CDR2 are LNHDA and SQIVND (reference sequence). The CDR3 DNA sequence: TGTGCCAGTAGTTTCGGACAACTGGAGACCCAGTACTTC. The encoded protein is CASSFGQLETQYF.

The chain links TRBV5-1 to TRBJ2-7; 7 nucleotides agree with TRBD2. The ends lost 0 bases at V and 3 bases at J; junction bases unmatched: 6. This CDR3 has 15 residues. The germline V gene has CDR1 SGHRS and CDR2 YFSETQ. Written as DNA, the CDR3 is TGCGCCAGCAGCTTGGAGGCGGGGGTGAACTACGAGCAGTACTTC. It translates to CASSLEAGVNYEQYF.

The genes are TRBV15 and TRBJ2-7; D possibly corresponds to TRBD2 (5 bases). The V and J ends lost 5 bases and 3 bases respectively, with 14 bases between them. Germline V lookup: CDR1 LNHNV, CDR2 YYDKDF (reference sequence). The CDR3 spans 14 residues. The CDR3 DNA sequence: TGTGCCACCAGCCTAGGTGGCCGGGACTACGAGCAGTACTTC. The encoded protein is CATSLGGRDYEQYF.

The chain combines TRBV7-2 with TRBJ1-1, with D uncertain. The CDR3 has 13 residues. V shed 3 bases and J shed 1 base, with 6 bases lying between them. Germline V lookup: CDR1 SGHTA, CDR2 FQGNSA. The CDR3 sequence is CASSFAQNTEAFF. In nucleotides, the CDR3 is TGTGCCAGCAGCTTCGCACAGAACACTGAAGCTTTCTTT.

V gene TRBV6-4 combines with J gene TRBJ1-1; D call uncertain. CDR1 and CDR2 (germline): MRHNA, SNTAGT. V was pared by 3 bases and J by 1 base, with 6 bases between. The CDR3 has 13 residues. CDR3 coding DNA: TGTGCCAGCAGTGAGAGGGAGAACACTGAAGCTTTCTTT. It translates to CASSERENTEAFF.

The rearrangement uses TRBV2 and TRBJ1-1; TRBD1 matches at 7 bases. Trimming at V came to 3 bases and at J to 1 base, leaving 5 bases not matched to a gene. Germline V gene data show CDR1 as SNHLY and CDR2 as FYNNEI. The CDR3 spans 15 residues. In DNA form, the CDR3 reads TGTGCCAGCAGTGACAGGACAGGAGGGAACACTGAAGCTTTCTTT. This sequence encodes CASSDRTGGNTEAFF.

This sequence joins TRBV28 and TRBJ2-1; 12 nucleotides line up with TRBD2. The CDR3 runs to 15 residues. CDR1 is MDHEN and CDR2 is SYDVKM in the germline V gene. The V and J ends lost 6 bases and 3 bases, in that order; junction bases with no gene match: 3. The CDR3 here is CASRETSGSYNEQFF. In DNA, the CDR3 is TGTGCCAGCAGGGAGACTAGCGGGAGCTACAATGAGCAGTTCTTC. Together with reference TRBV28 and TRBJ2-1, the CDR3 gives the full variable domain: DVKVTQSSRYLVKRTGEKVFLECVQDMDHENMFWYRQDPGLGLRLIYFSYDVKMKEKGDIPEGYSVSREKKERFSLILESASTNQTSMYLCASRETSGSYNEQFFGPGTRLTVL.

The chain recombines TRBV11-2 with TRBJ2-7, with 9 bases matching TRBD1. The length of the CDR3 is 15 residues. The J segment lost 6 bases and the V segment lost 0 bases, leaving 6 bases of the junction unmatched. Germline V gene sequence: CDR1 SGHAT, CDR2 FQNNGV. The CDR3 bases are TGTGCCAGCAGCTTAGATCAAGGGACAGGGAGCGAGCAGTACTTC. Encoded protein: CASSLDQGTGSEQYF. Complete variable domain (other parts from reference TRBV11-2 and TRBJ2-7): EAGVAQSPRYKIIEKRQSVAFWCNPISGHATLYWYQQILGQGPKLLIQFQNNGVVDDSQLPKDRFSAERLKGVDSTLKIQPAKLEDSAVYLCASSLDQGTGSEQYFGPGTRLTVT.

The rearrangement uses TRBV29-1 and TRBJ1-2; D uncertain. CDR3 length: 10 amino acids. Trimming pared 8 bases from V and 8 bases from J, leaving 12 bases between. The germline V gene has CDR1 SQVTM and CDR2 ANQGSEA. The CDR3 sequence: CSCLSSGYTF. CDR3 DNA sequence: TGCAGCTGTTTATCGTCCGGCTACACCTTC.

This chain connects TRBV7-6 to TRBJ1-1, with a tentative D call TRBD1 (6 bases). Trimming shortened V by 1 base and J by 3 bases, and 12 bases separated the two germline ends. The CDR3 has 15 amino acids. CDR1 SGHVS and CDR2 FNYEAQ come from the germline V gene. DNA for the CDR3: TGTGCCAGCAGCTTAGGTTCAGGGGTGGACACTGAAGCTTTCTTT. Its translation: CASSLGSGVDTEAFF.

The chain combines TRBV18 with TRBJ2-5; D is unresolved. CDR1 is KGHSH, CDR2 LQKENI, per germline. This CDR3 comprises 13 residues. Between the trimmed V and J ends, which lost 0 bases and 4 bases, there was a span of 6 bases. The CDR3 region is CASSPPARETQYF. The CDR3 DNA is TGTGCCAGCTCACCACCGGCCAGAGAGACCCAGTACTTC.

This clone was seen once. This CDR3 is CASRFTAGSYTF. CDR3 nucleotide sequence: TGTGCCAGCAGATTCACGGCAGGGAGCTACACCTTC. The chain links TRBV28 to TRBJ1-2, with D perhaps TRBD1 (5 bases). V lost 6 bases and J 9 bases, leaving 14 bases between the germline ends. Germline loops: CDR1 MDHEN, CDR2 SYDVKM. CDR3 length: 12 amino acids.

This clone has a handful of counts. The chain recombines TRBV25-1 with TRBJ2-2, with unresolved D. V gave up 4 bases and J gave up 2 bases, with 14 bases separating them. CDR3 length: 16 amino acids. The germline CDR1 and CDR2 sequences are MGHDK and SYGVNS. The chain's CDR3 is CASSGFSPLNTGELFF. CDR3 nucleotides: TGTGCCAGCAGTGGGTTTTCCCCACTTAACACCGGGGAGCTGTTTTTT.